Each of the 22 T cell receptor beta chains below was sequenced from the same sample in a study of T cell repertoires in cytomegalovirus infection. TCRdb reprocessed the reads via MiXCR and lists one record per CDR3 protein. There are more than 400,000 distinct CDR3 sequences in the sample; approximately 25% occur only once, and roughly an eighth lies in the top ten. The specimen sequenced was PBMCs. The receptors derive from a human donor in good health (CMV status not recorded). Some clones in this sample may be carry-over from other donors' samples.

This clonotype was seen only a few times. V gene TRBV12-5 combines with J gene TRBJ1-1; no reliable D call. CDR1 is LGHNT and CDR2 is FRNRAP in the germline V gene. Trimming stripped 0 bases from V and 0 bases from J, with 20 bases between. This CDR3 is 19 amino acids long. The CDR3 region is CASGLVVYDRADLNTEAFF. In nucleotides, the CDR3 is TGTGCTAGTGGTTTGGTAGTTTACGACCGGGCAGACTTGAACACTGAAGCTTTCTTT.

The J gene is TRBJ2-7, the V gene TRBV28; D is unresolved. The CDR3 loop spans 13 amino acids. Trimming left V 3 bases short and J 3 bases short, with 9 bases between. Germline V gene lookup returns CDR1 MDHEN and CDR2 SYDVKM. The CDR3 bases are TGTGCCAGCAGTTTTAAGGCCAACTACGAGCAGTACTTC. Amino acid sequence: CASSFKANYEQYF.

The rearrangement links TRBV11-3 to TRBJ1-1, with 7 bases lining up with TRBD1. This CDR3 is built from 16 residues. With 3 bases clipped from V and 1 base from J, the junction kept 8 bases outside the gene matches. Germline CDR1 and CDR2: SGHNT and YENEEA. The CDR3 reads CASSFDWNRGNTEAFF. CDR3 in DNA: TGTGCCAGCAGCTTCGATTGGAACAGGGGGAACACTGAAGCTTTCTTT.

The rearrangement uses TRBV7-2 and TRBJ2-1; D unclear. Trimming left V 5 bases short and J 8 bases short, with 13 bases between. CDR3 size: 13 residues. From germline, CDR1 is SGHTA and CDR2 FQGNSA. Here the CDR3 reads CASSGSVEDEQFF. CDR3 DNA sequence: TGTGCCAGCAGCGGAAGCGTTGAGGATGAGCAGTTCTTC.

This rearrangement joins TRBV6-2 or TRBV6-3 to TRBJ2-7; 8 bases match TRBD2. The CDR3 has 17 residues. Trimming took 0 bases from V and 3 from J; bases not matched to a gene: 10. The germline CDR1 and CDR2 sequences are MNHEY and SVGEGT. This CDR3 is CASSYSSSSGLIYEQYV. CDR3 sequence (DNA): TGTGCCAGCAGTTACTCGTCGTCTAGCGGGTTAATCTACGAGCAGTACGTC.

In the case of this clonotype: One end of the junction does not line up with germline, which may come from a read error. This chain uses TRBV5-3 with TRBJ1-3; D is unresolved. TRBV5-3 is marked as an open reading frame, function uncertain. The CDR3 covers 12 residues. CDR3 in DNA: TGTGCCAGCAGCTCCCGAAGGAACACCATATATTTT. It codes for CASSSRRNTIYF.

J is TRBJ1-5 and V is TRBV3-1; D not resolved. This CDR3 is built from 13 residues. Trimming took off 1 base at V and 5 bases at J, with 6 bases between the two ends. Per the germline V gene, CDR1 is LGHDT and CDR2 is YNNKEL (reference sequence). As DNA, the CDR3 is TGTGCCAGCAGCCAAGGCGCACATCAGCCCCAGCATTTT. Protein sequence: CASSQGAHQPQHF.

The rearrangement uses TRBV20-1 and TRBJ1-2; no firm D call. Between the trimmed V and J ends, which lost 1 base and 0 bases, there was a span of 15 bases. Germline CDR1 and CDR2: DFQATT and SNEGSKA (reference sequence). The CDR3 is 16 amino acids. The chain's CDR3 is CSARVLADSANYGYTF. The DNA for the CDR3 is TGCAGTGCTAGAGTTTTAGCGGACTCAGCTAACTATGGCTACACCTTC.

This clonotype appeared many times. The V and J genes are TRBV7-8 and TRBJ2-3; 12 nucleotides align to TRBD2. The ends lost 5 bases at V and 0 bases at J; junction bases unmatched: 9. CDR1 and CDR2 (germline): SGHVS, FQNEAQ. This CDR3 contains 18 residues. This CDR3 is CASSPRLAGVASTDTQYF. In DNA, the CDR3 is TGTGCCAGCAGCCCAAGACTAGCGGGAGTCGCTAGCACAGATACGCAGTATTTT.

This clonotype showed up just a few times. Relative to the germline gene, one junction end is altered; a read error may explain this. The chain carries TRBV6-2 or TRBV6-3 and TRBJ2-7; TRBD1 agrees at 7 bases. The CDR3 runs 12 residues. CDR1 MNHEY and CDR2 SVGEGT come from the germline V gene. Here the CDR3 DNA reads TGTGCCAGCAGCCCCCAATCGACAGGGTGGAACTTC. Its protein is CASSPQSTGWNF.

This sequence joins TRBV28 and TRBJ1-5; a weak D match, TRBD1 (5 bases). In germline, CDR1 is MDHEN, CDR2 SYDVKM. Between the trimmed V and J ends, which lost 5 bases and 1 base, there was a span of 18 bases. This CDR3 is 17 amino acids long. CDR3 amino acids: CASSPHMGTGSNQPQHF. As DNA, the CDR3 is TGTGCCAGCAGTCCGCATATGGGGACCGGGAGCAATCAGCCCCAGCATTTT.

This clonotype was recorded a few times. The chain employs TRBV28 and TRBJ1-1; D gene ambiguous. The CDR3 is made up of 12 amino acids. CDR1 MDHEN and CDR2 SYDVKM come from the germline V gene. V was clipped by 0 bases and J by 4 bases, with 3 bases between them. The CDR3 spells CASSLWSTEAFF. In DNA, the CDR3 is TGTGCCAGCAGTTTATGGTCCACTGAAGCTTTCTTT. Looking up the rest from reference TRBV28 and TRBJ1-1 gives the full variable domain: DVKVTQSSRYLVKRTGEKVFLECVQDMDHENMFWYRQDPGLGLRLIYFSYDVKMKEKGDIPEGYSVSREKKERFSLILESASTNQTSMYLCASSLWSTEAFFGQGTRLTVV.

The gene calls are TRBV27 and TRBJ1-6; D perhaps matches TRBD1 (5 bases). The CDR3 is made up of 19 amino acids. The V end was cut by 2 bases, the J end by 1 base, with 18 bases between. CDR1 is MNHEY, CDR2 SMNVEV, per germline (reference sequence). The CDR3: CASSLRPPWGESYNSPLHF. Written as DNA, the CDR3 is TGTGCCAGCAGTTTAAGACCCCCCTGGGGGGAATCCTATAATTCACCCCTCCACTTT.

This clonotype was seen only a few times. The CDR3 DNA reads as TGTGCCAGCAGCGACGCCTACGAGCAGTACTTC. It specifies CASSDAYEQYF. The V gene is TRBV7-9, the J gene TRBJ2-7; D gene unclear. This CDR3 spans 11 amino acids. Trimming removed 5 bases at V and 2 bases at J, with 4 bases between. CDR1 is SEHNR, CDR2 FQNEAQ, per germline (reference sequence).

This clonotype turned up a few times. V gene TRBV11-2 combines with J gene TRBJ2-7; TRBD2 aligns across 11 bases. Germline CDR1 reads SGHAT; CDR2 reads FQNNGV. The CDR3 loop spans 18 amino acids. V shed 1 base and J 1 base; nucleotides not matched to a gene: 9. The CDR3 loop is CASSLGGSGTSGSYEQYV. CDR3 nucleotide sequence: TGTGCCAGCAGCTTAGGGGGCTCCGGGACTAGCGGATCCTACGAGCAGTACGTC.

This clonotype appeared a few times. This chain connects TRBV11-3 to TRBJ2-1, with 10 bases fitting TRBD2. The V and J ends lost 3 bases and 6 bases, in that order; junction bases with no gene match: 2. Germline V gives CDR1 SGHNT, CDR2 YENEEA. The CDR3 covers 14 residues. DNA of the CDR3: TGTGCCAGCAGCTTTGCTAGCGGGAGCAATGAGCAGTTCTTC. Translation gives CASSFASGSNEQFF.

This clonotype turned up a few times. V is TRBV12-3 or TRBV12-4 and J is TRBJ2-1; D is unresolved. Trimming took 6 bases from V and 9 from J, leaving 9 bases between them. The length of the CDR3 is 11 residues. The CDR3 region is CASSVVGEQFF. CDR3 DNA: TGTGCCAGCAGCGTAGTCGGTGAGCAGTTCTTC.

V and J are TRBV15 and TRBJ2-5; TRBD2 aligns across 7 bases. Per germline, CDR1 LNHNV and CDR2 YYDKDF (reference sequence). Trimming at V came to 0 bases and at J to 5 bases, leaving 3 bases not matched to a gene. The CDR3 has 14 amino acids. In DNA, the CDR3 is TGTGCCACCAGCAGAGATCGGGGAGGGGAGACCCAGTACTTC. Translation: CATSRDRGGETQYF.

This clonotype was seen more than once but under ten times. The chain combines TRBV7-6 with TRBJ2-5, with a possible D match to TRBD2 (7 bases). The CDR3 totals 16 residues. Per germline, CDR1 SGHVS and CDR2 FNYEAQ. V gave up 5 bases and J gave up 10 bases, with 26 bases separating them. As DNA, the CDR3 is TGTGCCAGCAGCCCCCAACCGGGAGGAAGAAGGGGGGACCAGTACTTC. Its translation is CASSPQPGGRRGDQYF.

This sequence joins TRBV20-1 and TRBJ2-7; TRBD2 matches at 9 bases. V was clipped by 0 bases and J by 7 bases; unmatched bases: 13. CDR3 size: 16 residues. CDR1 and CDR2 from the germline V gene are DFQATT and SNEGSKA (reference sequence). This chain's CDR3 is CSARDWAGGRSGEQYF. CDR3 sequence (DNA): TGCAGTGCTAGAGACTGGGCGGGAGGGCGATCTGGAGAGCAGTACTTC.

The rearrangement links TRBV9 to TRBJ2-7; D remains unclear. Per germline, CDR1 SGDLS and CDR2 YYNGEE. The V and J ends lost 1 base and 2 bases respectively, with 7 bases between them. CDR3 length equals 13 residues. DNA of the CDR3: TGTGCCAGCAGCGTATCCGTAGCCTACGAGCAGTACTTC. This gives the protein CASSVSVAYEQYF.

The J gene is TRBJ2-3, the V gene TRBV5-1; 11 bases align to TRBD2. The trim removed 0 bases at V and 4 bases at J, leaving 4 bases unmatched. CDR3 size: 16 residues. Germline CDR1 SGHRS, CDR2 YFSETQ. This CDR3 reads CASSLGLAGSSDTQYF. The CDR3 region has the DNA TGCGCCAGCAGCTTGGGACTAGCGGGAAGCTCAGATACGCAGTATTTT.